This TCR beta chain was documented in a study of T cell repertoires in cytomegalovirus infection. TCRdb re-called the reads through MiXCR, storing one row per CDR3 protein. The sample records about 470,000 distinct CDR3 sequences, about 42% being singletons. V was trimmed by 5 bases and J by 6 bases, leaving 11 bases between them. The CDR3 length is 13 residues. Per the germline V gene, CDR1 is SGHTA and CDR2 is FQGNSA. Of note for this clonotype: What it binds is unknown.

The receptor was derived from a human donor in good health (CMV status not recorded). Some clones in this sample may be carry-over from other donors' samples. The specimen comprised cultured PBMCs, sampled from culture after CMV antigen stimulation. V is TRBV7-2 and J is TRBJ2-1; tentative D call: TRBD2 (6 bases). The CDR3 sequence: CASSQVSGNEQFF. The CDR3 region has the DNA TGTGCCAGCAGCCAAGTTAGCGGCAATGAGCAGTTCTTC. Full variable domain (rest looked up from reference TRBV7-2 and TRBJ2-1): GAGVSQSPSNKVTEKGKDVELRCDPISGHTALYWYRQSLGQGLEFLIYFQGNSAPDKSGLPSDRFSAERTGGSVSTLTIQRTQQEDSAVYLCASSQVSGNEQFFGPGTRLTVL.